This T cell receptor (beta chain) was observed in a study of cytomegalovirus exposure and HLA in healthy donors. Trimming took 2 bases from V and 5 from J; bases not matched to a gene: 2. Looked up from germline, CDR1 is SGHRS and CDR2 is YFSETQ. This CDR3 contains 15 residues. Whereas donors were nominally healthy upon sampling, unrecorded immune exposures were probable. Amplification used 60 Vbeta primers and 13 Jbeta primers. Using immunoSEQ multiplex PCR, the repertoire was profiled, and TCRdb retains in-frame clones only, with some absent. The repertoire holds around 150,000 clones, with about 73% as singletons.

The rearrangement links TRBV5-1 to TRBJ2-1; 12 bases are shared with TRBD2. Specimen: PBMCs. The TCR was taken from a woman between 40 and 50 years old in good health and CMV-seronegative. CDR3 sequence: CASSLRTSGDNEQFF. The CDR3 nucleotides are TGCGCCAGCAGCTTACGGACTAGCGGGGACAATGAGCAGTTCTTC.